What follows are 18 T cell receptor beta chains derived from one specimen sequenced in a study of radiation and T cells in renal cell carcinoma. Sequencing was performed with immunoSEQ multiplex PCR; in TCRdb, only in-frame clones are kept and a portion is missing. This table holds several thousand clones, roughly three fifths found once. Treatment described: 15 Gy SBRT to primary tumor, nephrectomy 4 weeks later. Sequenced material: tumor tissue, taken from a patient whose treatment included radiotherapy and nephrectomy. The receptors come from a man aged 55 to 70 with renal cell carcinoma.

The chain combines TRBV4-2 with TRBJ2-7; 7 bases map to TRBD2. CDR1 and CDR2 (germline): LGHNA, YNFKEQ. The CDR3 totals 14 residues. After removal of 4 bases from V and 2 bases from J, the junction contained 5 bases not matched to a gene. CDR3 residues: CASSPGTTPYEQYF. CDR3 DNA sequence: TGTGCCAGCAGCCCCGGGACTACCCCCTACGAGCAGTACTTC.

This clone was recorded a few times. The chain joins TRBV28 to TRBJ1-1, with a weak D call TRBD1 (5 bases). From germline, CDR1 is MDHEN and CDR2 SYDVKM. CDR3 length equals 14 residues. With 6 bases removed from V and 4 bases from J, the gap between germline ends came to 15 bases. The CDR3 DNA sequence: TGTGCCAGCAGCTTGGGGGGTGTCGGCACTGAAGCTTTCTTT. Translation gives CASSLGGVGTEAFF.

This clone was observed a single time. This chain connects TRBV29-1 to TRBJ2-3; D ambiguous. The germline V gene encodes CDR1 SQVTM and CDR2 ANQGSEA. CDR3 size: 14 residues. The V end lost 5 bases, the J end lost 0 bases, and 12 bases lay between the germline ends. CDR3 nucleotides: TGCAGCGTTTTTCGGACCTTTAGCACAGATACGCAGTATTTT. It is translated as CSVFRTFSTDTQYF.

The V and J genes are TRBV10-3 and TRBJ2-1; tentative D call: TRBD2 (6 bases). V lost 0 bases and J 4 bases, leaving 13 bases between the germline ends. The germline V gene encodes CDR1 ENHRY and CDR2 SYGVKD. The CDR3 totals 16 residues. The CDR3 nucleotides read TGTGCCATCAGTGAGTCGTCGACTAGACCGTACAATGAGCAGTTCTTC. This gives the protein CAISESSTRPYNEQFF.

Only one count was recorded for this clone. The V gene is TRBV28, the J gene TRBJ1-4; D gene uncertain. In germline, CDR1 is MDHEN, CDR2 SYDVKM. This CDR3 spans 14 amino acids. V lost 5 bases to trimming and J lost 5 bases, with 12 bases between them. Written as DNA, the CDR3 is TGTGCCAGCAGTCCAATCGACGTCAATGAAAAACTGTTTTTT. Its translation: CASSPIDVNEKLFF.

This clone is classed as medium-sized. V and J are TRBV10-2 and TRBJ2-7, with TRBD2 matching 13 bases. The CDR3 length is 16 residues. Trimming removed 6 bases from V and 1 base from J; junction bases left unmatched: 6. Germline V gives CDR1 WSHSY, CDR2 SAAADI. The CDR3 sequence is CASSSGTSGMSYEQYF. The CDR3 DNA follows: TGCGCCAGCAGCTCCGGGACTAGCGGGATGTCCTACGAGCAGTACTTC.

This clone was observed a handful of times. This chain connects TRBV5-1 to TRBJ1-1; D gene ambiguous. Germline-derived CDR1 and CDR2 are SGHRS and YFSETQ. This CDR3 spans 11 amino acids. Trimming took off 1 base at V and 2 bases at J, with 0 bases between the two ends. The CDR3 DNA sequence: TGCGCCAGCAGCTTGAACACTGAAGCTTTCTTT. It specifies CASSLNTEAFF.

V is TRBV19 and J is TRBJ2-7; no reliable D call. Germline CDR1 is LNHDA and CDR2 is SQIVND (reference sequence). This CDR3 has 13 amino acids. With 3 bases removed from V and 7 bases from J, the gap between germline ends came to 13 bases. CDR3: CASSISPATEQYF. The DNA for the CDR3 is TGTGCCAGTAGTATTAGCCCTGCGACAGAGCAGTACTTC.

This chain connects TRBV11-2 to TRBJ1-2, with unresolved D. The germline V gene encodes CDR1 SGHAT and CDR2 FQNNGV. The CDR3 sequence is 13 residues long. V was shortened by 5 bases and J by 8 bases, with 15 bases between the two germline ends. The CDR3 here is CASSRDGVGGYTF. The CDR3 DNA reads TGTGCCAGCAGCCGAGACGGAGTCGGGGGCTACACCTTC. The whole variable domain, remainder taken from reference TRBV11-2 and TRBJ1-2, is EAGVAQSPRYKIIEKRQSVAFWCNPISGHATLYWYQQILGQGPKLLIQFQNNGVVDDSQLPKDRFSAERLKGVDSTLKIQPAKLEDSAVYLCASSRDGVGGYTFGSGTRLTVV.

The J gene is TRBJ2-7, the V gene TRBV7-9; TRBD1 agrees at 8 bases. The CDR3 covers 13 residues. V trimming: 2 bases; J trimming: 4 bases; junction bases outside the gene matches: 1. CDR1 is SEHNR, CDR2 FQNEAQ, per germline (reference sequence). The CDR3 DNA reads TGTGCCAGCAGCTTACGACAGGGGTACGAGCAGTACTTC. Protein product: CASSLRQGYEQYF.

The chain recombines TRBV23-1 with TRBJ2-7; TRBD1 matches 8 bases. TRBV23-1 is filed as an ORF, its function uncertain. CDR3 length: 16 residues. Trimming cost V 0 bases and J 2 bases; bases outside gene matches: 6. The CDR3 bases are TGCGCCAGCAGTCAATCATTGGACAGGGATCCCTACGAGCAGTACTTC. Protein: CASSQSLDRDPYEQYF.

V gene TRBV5-4 combines with J gene TRBJ2-2; the match to TRBD2 covers 7 bases. The CDR3 has 19 amino acids. Germline V gene data show CDR1 as SGHNT and CDR2 as YYREEE (reference sequence). V lost 4 bases, J lost 4 bases, and 19 bases stayed unmatched. Here the CDR3 DNA reads TGTGCCAGCAGCCAAGGGAAGGTAAGGGACTACAGGACCACCGGGGAGCTGTTTTTT. This sequence encodes CASSQGKVRDYRTTGELFF.

The CDR3 reads CASSSIALQGRYGTYEQYF. CDR3 DNA: TGTGCCAGCAGTTCTATAGCCCTCCAGGGGAGGTATGGGACCTACGAGCAGTACTTC. The chain has TRBV27 and TRBJ2-7; D tentatively fits TRBD1 or TRBD2 (6 bases each). The CDR3 runs to 19 residues. Trimming removed 4 bases at V and 2 bases at J, with 27 bases between. The germline CDR1 and CDR2 sequences are MNHEY and SMNVEV (reference sequence).

The V and J genes are TRBV7-9 and TRBJ2-7; 12 bases match TRBD2. CDR1 and CDR2 (germline): SEHNR, FQNEAQ (reference sequence). The CDR3 is made up of 15 amino acids. V was pared by 3 bases and J by 1 base, with 1 base of the junction left unmatched. CDR3 coding DNA: TGTGCCAGCAGCTTCGGACTAGCGGGATCCTACGAGCAGTACTTC. As protein: CASSFGLAGSYEQYF.

The chain combines TRBV7-9 with TRBJ2-6; D may be TRBD2 (5 bases). The CDR3 is made up of 17 amino acids. Trimming pared 5 bases from V and 3 bases from J, leaving 17 bases between. From germline, CDR1 is SEHNR and CDR2 FQNEAQ (reference sequence). CDR3 in DNA: TGTGCCAGCAGCCCCGAACATACGGGGTTTGGGGCCAACGTCCTGACTTTC. As protein: CASSPEHTGFGANVLTF.

V usage is TRBV4-1 and J usage is TRBJ2-2, with D perhaps matching TRBD2 (5 bases). Germline CDR1 MGHRA, CDR2 YSYEKL. The CDR3 has 13 amino acids. Trimming removed 1 base at V and 7 bases at J, with 7 bases between. DNA for the CDR3: TGCGCCAGCAGCCAAGTCGGGGACGGGGAGCTGTTTTTT. This translates into CASSQVGDGELFF.

By proportion, this clone is medium-sized. The chain joins TRBV28 to TRBJ1-5, with 7 bases aligning to TRBD1. The V gene's germline CDR1 is MDHEN and CDR2 SYDVKM. V gave up 3 bases and J gave up 3 bases; unmatched junction bases: 2. This CDR3 has 14 amino acids. The CDR3 region has the DNA TGTGCCAGCAGTTTGGGACAGCACAATCAGCCCCAGCATTTT. Its translation: CASSLGQHNQPQHF.

The CDR3: CASGTVGANQPQHF. The DNA of the CDR3 is TGTGCCAGCGGGACAGTTGGAGCCAATCAGCCCCAGCATTTT. The chain couples TRBV6-5 to TRBJ1-5; the match to TRBD1 covers 7 bases. After removal of 8 bases from V and 3 bases from J, the junction contained 7 bases not matched to a gene. CDR3 length equals 14 residues. From germline, CDR1 is MNHEY and CDR2 SVGAGI.